Following are 9 T cell receptor beta chains from one sample sequenced in a study of blood T cell repertoires in COVID-19. Profiling relied on immunoSEQ multiplex PCR, and the TCRdb table lists in-frame clones only, not all of them. The sample carries 360,000 or so clones, 89% recorded once. The sequencing sample was made of PBMCs or T cells enriched from blood (not recorded which). The receptors come from a woman aged 25 to 39 who had recovered from COVID-19.

Here the CDR3 DNA reads TGTGCCACCAGTGCCGCGGCTATGAACACTGAAGCTTTCTTT. This sequence encodes CATSAAAMNTEAFF. The V gene is TRBV24-1, the J gene TRBJ1-1; D remains ambiguous. The V and J ends lost 5 bases and 0 bases respectively, with 9 bases between them. The CDR3 consists of 14 residues. Germline V lookup: CDR1 KGHDR, CDR2 SFDVKD.

The genes are TRBV5-5 and TRBJ1-3; 10 nucleotides match TRBD1. This CDR3 is built from 15 residues. Germline-derived CDR1 and CDR2 are SGHKS and YYEKEE (reference sequence). The ends lost 5 bases at V and 6 bases at J; junction bases unmatched: 8. The CDR3 bases are TGTGCCAGCAGACCTGACAGGGGGCGCGAAAACACCATATATTTT. This gives the protein CASRPDRGRENTIYF. Variable domain in full (rest from reference TRBV5-5 and TRBJ1-3): DAGVTQSPTHLIKTRGQQVTLRCSPISGHKSVSWYQQVLGQGPQFIFQYYEKEERGRGNFPDRFSARQFPNYSSELNVNALLLGDSALYLCASRPDRGRENTIYFGEGSWLTVV.

This chain links TRBV11-3 with TRBJ1-1, with 8 nucleotides matching TRBD1. The ends lost 7 bases at V and 4 bases at J; junction bases unmatched: 17. The CDR3 totals 17 residues. Germline CDR1 reads SGHNT; CDR2 reads YENEEA. The CDR3 here is CASNCRSTGELFTEAFF. CDR3 DNA sequence: TGTGCCAGCAACTGTCGTTCGACAGGGGAATTGTTCACTGAAGCTTTCTTT.

CDR3 loop: CASSALAGGSGYTF. Written as DNA, the CDR3 is TGTGCCAGCAGCGCTCTCGCGGGGGGGAGCGGCTACACCTTC. The chain has TRBV9 and TRBJ1-2, with D tentatively TRBD1 (5 bases). The CDR3 has 14 amino acids. V dropped 3 bases and J dropped 8 bases, with 17 bases sitting between them. Germline assignment: CDR1 SGDLS and CDR2 YYNGEE.

V usage is TRBV5-4 and J usage is TRBJ2-1, with 13 bases matching TRBD2. The CDR3 is 16 amino acids. Trimming took 4 bases from V and 7 from J; bases not matched to a gene: 8. From germline, CDR1 is SGHNT and CDR2 YYREEE (reference sequence). The CDR3 DNA is TGTGCCAGCAGCATAGAGGGACTAGCGGGAATGAATGAGCAGTTCTTC. Translated, it gives CASSIEGLAGMNEQFF.

This sequence joins TRBV6-5 and TRBJ1-5, with 7 positions matching TRBD1. After removal of 2 bases from V and 0 bases from J, the junction contained 4 bases not matched to a gene. Per the germline V gene, CDR1 is MNHEY and CDR2 is SVGAGI. This CDR3 is 16 amino acids long. CDR3 DNA sequence: TGTGCCAGCAGTTACAGGGGGCAGGATAGCAATCAGCCCCAGCATTTT. Residues: CASSYRGQDSNQPQHF.

This chain uses TRBV29-1 with TRBJ1-2; D remains ambiguous. CDR3 length equals 11 residues. Trimming took 5 bases from V and 5 from J, leaving 9 bases between them. Per germline, CDR1 SQVTM and CDR2 ANQGSEA. The DNA of the CDR3 is TGCAGCGTTAAAGCCGGGTATGGCTACACCTTC. The encoded protein is CSVKAGYGYTF.

The chain is built from TRBV28 and TRBJ2-1; maybe TRBD2 (7 bases). The germline gives CDR1 MDHEN, CDR2 SYDVKM. The CDR3 length is 16 residues. Trimming removed 8 bases at V and 2 bases at J, with 19 bases between. The CDR3 sequence: CASAPGGAMAYNEQFF. The CDR3 DNA follows: TGTGCCAGCGCCCCGGGGGGCGCAATGGCCTACAATGAGCAGTTCTTC.

The chain is built from TRBV18 and TRBJ2-3, with D maybe TRBD1 (5 bases). V was cut by 4 bases and J by 0 bases, with 11 bases left in between. The CDR3 contains 15 residues. CDR1 is KGHSH and CDR2 is LQKENI in the germline V gene. CDR3 coding DNA: TGTGCCAGCTCACAGGACATGACTAGCACAGATACGCAGTATTTT. Its protein is CASSQDMTSTDTQYF.